This T cell receptor beta chain was recorded in a study of blood T cell repertoires in COVID-19. Turning to the study itself: Samples of COVID-19 (acute and convalescent) were obtained from the United States, Italy and Spain.

Germline V CDR1 and CDR2: LGHNA, YNFKEQ. Germline trimming cut 5 bases from V and 1 base from J; bases unmatched to any gene: 4. CDR3 length: 14 residues. Sequencing was performed with immunoSEQ multiplex PCR; in TCRdb, only in-frame clones are kept and a portion is missing. The sample shows 50,000 to 60,000 clones, around 84% of them seen only once. The chain uses TRBV4-2 and TRBJ1-1; 7 bases line up with TRBD1. Sequencing used peripheral blood. The sequence was obtained from a human donor in a cohort sampled during active or convalescent COVID-19. The CDR3 sequence is CASSGGQKNTEAFF. The CDR3, as DNA: TGTGCCAGCAGCGGGGGACAGAAGAACACTGAAGCTTTCTTT.